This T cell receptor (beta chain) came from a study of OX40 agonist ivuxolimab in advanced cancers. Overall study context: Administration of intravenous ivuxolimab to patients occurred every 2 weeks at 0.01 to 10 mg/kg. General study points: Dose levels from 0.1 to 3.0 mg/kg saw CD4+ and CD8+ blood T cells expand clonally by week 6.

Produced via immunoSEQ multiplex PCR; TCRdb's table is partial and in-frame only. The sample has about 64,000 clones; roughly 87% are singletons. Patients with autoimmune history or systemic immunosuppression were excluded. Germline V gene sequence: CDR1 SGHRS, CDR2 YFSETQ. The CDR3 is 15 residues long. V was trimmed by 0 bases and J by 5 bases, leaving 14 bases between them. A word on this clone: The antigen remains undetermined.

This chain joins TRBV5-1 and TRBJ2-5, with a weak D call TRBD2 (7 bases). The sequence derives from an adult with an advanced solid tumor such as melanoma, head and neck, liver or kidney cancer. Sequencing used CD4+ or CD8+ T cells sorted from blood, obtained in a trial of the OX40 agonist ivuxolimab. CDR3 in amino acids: CASSLAPGEGETQYF. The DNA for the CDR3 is TGCGCCAGCAGCTTGGCCCCAGGGGAGGGGGAGACCCAGTACTTC.